This TCR beta chain is from a study of cytomegalovirus exposure and HLA in healthy donors. General study points: TCR beta V segments were, for the most part, productive about 87% or about 30% of the time in an earlier analysis. Reported findings show TCR beta sequences accurately forecast HLA-A and HLA-B alleles in most subjects. Trimming of TCR beta V- and J-genes showed a link, identified in a later analysis, to a missense DCLRE1C variant.

V was shortened by 2 bases and J by 3 bases, with 5 bases between the two germline ends. This CDR3 region has 12 residues. Germline CDR1 SGHTA, CDR2 FQGTGA. The table lists this clone with a few counts. What it binds is unknown. PCR used 60 Vbeta primers and 13 Jbeta primers. Method: immunoSEQ multiplex PCR; TCRdb's copy keeps in-frame clones and lacks some. The sample includes fewer than 90,000 clones, roughly 70% seen only once; the top ten take more than 9.5%. This chain joins TRBV7-3 and TRBJ2-7; D remains ambiguous. Sequenced material: PBMCs. This clonotype was obtained from a woman aged 50 to 60 in good health and CMV-seropositive. CDR3 nucleotide sequence: TGTGCCAGCAGCTTATCGGGCTACGAGCAGTACTTC. Its translation is CASSLSGYEQYF.